This TCR beta chain was retrieved from a study of chemoradiotherapy in HPV16-positive cancers. On the study more broadly: Functional T-cell assays on a couple of HPV16-positive patients' cells defined candidate HPV-specific clones and common TCR motifs. Notes on the study in general: The functional HPV-specific definition rests on just two HPV16-positive patients. Candidate HPV-specific clones and E7-related TCR motifs grew in tumor during treatment.

Data came from immunoSEQ multiplex PCR; TCRdb stores just in-frame clones and leaves some out. There are some 9,900 clones in the sample; approximately 80% occur only once, and roughly 13% lies in the top ten. Worth noting for this clone: Its specificity is unknown.

The length of the CDR3 is 14 residues. The junction had 5 bases not matched to a gene; V was cut back by 6 bases and J by 2 bases. The germline V gene encodes CDR1 MRHNA and CDR2 SNTAGT. The source is a human donor with HPV-associated anogenital cancer. This sequence joins TRBV6-4 and TRBJ1-1; 8 nucleotides match TRBD1. Sequencing was performed on tumor tissue, taken from a patient who underwent chemoradiotherapy. The CDR3: CASSPGGVNTEAFF. In DNA form, the CDR3 reads TGTGCCAGCAGCCCAGGGGGCGTTAACACTGAAGCTTTCTTT.